The rows below give T cell receptor beta chains drawn from one sample of a study of glioma-infiltrating T cells after dendritic cell vaccination. TCRdb's copy holds only in-frame clones and misses some; the assay was immunoSEQ multiplex PCR. This table has tens of thousands of clones, roughly 84% appearing once. The source was blood, collected after dendritic cell vaccination. All receptors come from a human donor with glioblastoma. Both conserved end residues are part of each CDR3. The D gene is left open where the match is weak. Expanded clones are given a class, and other clones once, few, many or no size at all.

V gene	clone size	D gene	J gene	CDR3 protein	CDR3 DNA
TRBV29-1	-	TRBD1	TRBJ1-1	CSAVNRGRRWNTEAFF	TGCAGCGCAGTGAACAGGGGGCGCAGATGGAACACTGAAGCTTTCTTT
TRBV11-2	-	TRBD2	TRBJ2-2	CASSLGGSGELFF	TGTGCCAGCAGCTTAGGCGGGAGTGGGGAGCTGTTTTTT
TRBV6-5	-	-	TRBJ2-7	CASRGQGGTYEQYF	TGTGCCAGCCGGGGGCAGGGGGGCACCTACGAGCAGTACTTC
TRBV7-6	-	-	TRBJ2-7	CASSLEAAVTYEQYF	TGTGCCAGCAGCTTAGAAGCGGCCGTTACCTACGAGCAGTACTTC
TRBV5-6	-	-	TRBJ2-7	CASSPPPPGDGEQYF	TGTGCCAGCAGCCCCCCTCCCCCCGGGGATGGCGAGCAGTACTTC
TRBV15	-	-	TRBJ2-2	CATSRDRGVTGELFF	TGTGCCACCAGCAGAGATCGCGGGGTCACCGGGGAGCTGTTTTTT
TRBV7-9	few	TRBD2	TRBJ2-1	CASSPRLAGGYEQFF	TGTGCCAGCAGCCCGCGACTAGCGGGGGGGTATGAGCAGTTCTTC
TRBV30	-	TRBD1	TRBJ1-6	CAWERQGSSPLHF	TGTGCCTGGGAACGACAGGGCAGTTCACCCCTCCACTTT
TRBV5-4	-	-	TRBJ2-7	CASSLWGGLRFYEQYF	TGTGCCAGCAGCTTGTGGGGGGGCCTTCGCTTCTACGAGCAGTACTTC
TRBV7-8	once	-	TRBJ2-7	CASSAVDRSVYEQYF	TGTGCCAGCAGCGCAGTAGACAGGTCTGTCTACGAGCAGTACTTC
TRBV7-2	once	TRBD1	TRBJ2-7	CASSSTGTGYWDEQYF	TGTGCCAGCAGCTCAACCGGGACAGGGTATTGGGACGAGCAGTACTTC
TRBV4-1	-	TRBD1	TRBJ2-7	CASSHSDRGDEQYF	TGCGCCAGCAGCCATTCGGACAGGGGAGACGAGCAGTACTTC
TRBV13	-	TRBD1	TRBJ1-2	CASSLGTGGGYTF	TGTGCCAGCAGCTTGGGGACAGGGGGTGGCTACACCTTC
TRBV5-1	-	-	TRBJ1-6	CASSLTGSSYNSPLHF	TGCGCCAGCAGTCTAACCGGGAGCTCCTATAATTCACCCCTCCACTTT
TRBV7-3	-	TRBD1	TRBJ2-1	CASSLIGQGNEQFF	TGTGCCAGCAGCTTAATTGGACAGGGCAATGAGCAGTTCTTC
TRBV4-1	-	-	TRBJ1-5	CASGDSGGNQPQHF	TGCGCCAGCGGGGACTCGGGAGGCAATCAGCCCCAGCATTTT
TRBV7-2	-	-	TRBJ1-6	CASSAARGNSPLHF	TGTGCCAGCAGCGCGGCCCGGGGAAATTCACCCCTCCACTTT
TRBV23-1	-	-	TRBJ2-3	CASRTSRAGTDTQYF	TGCGCCAGCAGAACCTCCCGAGCCGGCACAGATACGCAGTATTTT
TRBV5-4	-	-	TRBJ1-2	CASSLGWPQGYGYTF	TGTGCCAGCAGCTTGGGCTGGCCCCAGGGCTATGGCTACACCTTC
TRBV28	-	-	TRBJ1-6	CATAGRGSYNSPLHF	TGTGCCACCGCGGGGAGGGGCTCCTATAATTCACCCCTCCACTTT
TRBV7-9	-	TRBD1	TRBJ1-2	CASSPTGDLDYGYTF	TGTGCCAGCAGCCCCACAGGGGACCTGGACTATGGCTACACCTTC
TRBV30	few	TRBD2	TRBJ2-7	CAWSPRTSLGYEQYF	TGTGCCTGGAGTCCCCGGACTAGTCTCGGGTACGAGCAGTACTTC
TRBV6-6	-	-	TRBJ1-5	CASSYEGVQHF	TGTGCCAGCAGTTACGAGGGGGTACAGCATTTT
TRBV6-5	-	-	TRBJ1-2	CASSRVGYGYTF	TGTGCCAGCAGCCGGGTAGGCTATGGCTACACCTTC
TRBV2	-	-	TRBJ2-7	CASVIQVNSYEQYF	TGTGCCAGCGTTATCCAGGTTAATTCCTACGAGCAGTACTTC
TRBV29-1	-	TRBD1	TRBJ1-5	CSAGGDSNQPQHF	TGCAGCGCAGGGGGAGATAGCAATCAGCCCCAGCATTTT
TRBV9	-	TRBD2	TRBJ2-3	CASSVAGGGNTDTQYF	TGTGCCAGCAGCGTAGCCGGGGGAGGGAACACAGATACGCAGTATTTT
TRBV6-4	-	TRBD1	TRBJ1-2	CASSEQGQGGGYTF	TGTGCCAGCAGTGAACAGGGACAGGGTGGTGGCTACACCTTC
TRBV7-7	-	TRBD2	TRBJ2-5	CASSLGLAGGETQYF	TGTGCTAGCAGCTTAGGACTAGCGGGGGGCGAGACCCAGTACTTC
TRBV4-1	-	TRBD2	TRBJ2-7	CASSPGGRGAPLEQYF	TGCGCCAGCAGCCCCGGCGGGAGGGGGGCCCCTCTCGAGCAGTACTTC
TRBV11-1	-	TRBD1	TRBJ2-2	CASSFGTGSGGELFF	TGTGCCAGCAGCTTTGGGACAGGGTCGGGCGGGGAGCTGTTTTTT
TRBV6-5	-	TRBD1	TRBJ2-7	CASSSPGQGIEQYF	TGTGCCAGCAGTTCACCGGGACAGGGCATCGAGCAGTACTTC
TRBV9	-	-	TRBJ1-1	CASSVAGTGSAEAFF	TGTGCCAGCAGCGTAGCTGGTACAGGGTCTGCTGAAGCTTTCTTT
TRBV29-1	-	-	TRBJ2-7	CSVAQNQVYEQYF	TGCAGCGTTGCCCAGAACCAGGTCTACGAGCAGTACTTC
TRBV5-1	once	TRBD1	TRBJ2-5	CASSSGQGYETQYF	TGCGCCAGCAGCTCGGGACAGGGGTACGAGACCCAGTACTTC
TRBV4-3	-	-	TRBJ1-1	CASSQDFVFTEAFF	TGCGCCAGCAGCCAAGACTTCGTTTTTACTGAAGCTTTCTTT
TRBV11-3	-	-	TRBJ2-5	CASSTFGVQETQYF	TGTGCCAGCAGCACTTTCGGGGTCCAAGAGACCCAGTACTTC
TRBV30	-	-	TRBJ2-7	CAWRPTNAVYEQYF	TGTGCCTGGAGGCCAACAAATGCTGTATACGAGCAGTACTTC
TRBV30	-	-	TRBJ1-1	CAWSATVRSAEAFF	TGTGCCTGGAGTGCGACAGTCAGGTCCGCTGAAGCTTTCTTT
TRBV5-1	-	TRBD2	TRBJ2-7	CASSPAGGYEQYF	TGCGCCAGCAGCCCAGCGGGGGGCTACGAGCAGTACTTC
TRBV2	-	-	TRBJ1-6	CASTFELSGSPLHF	TGTGCCAGCACGTTCGAGTTGTCAGGTTCACCCCTCCACTTT
TRBV4-2	-	TRBD2	TRBJ2-1	CASSQVGGASYNEQFF	TGTGCCAGCAGCCAAGTCGGGGGGGCCTCCTACAATGAGCAGTTCTTC
TRBV4-3	-	TRBD1	TRBJ1-4	CASSLTEDLPGQGLFF	TGCGCCAGCAGCCTAACGGAAGATTTACCGGGACAGGGGCTGTTTTTT
TRBV6-5	-	TRBD1	TRBJ1-1	CASILRRQGVTEAFF	TGTGCCAGCATCTTACGGCGGCAGGGGGTCACTGAAGCTTTCTTT
TRBV11-2	-	-	TRBJ2-2	CASSSQGINTGELFF	TGTGCCAGCAGCTCCCAGGGGATCAACACCGGGGAGCTGTTTTTT
TRBV11-3	-	TRBD1	TRBJ1-6	CASSPGTGVRSPLHF	TGTGCCAGCAGCCCGGGGACAGGAGTAAGGTCACCCCTCCACTTT
TRBV7-8	-	TRBD1	TRBJ2-5	CASSVRQGRQETQYF	TGTGCCAGCAGCGTCAGACAGGGGAGGCAAGAGACCCAGTACTTC
TRBV11-2	-	-	TRBJ1-1	CASSLNRKGNFEAFF	TGTGCCAGCAGCTTAAACCGAAAGGGGAACTTTGAAGCTTTCTTT
TRBV6-5	-	TRBD2	TRBJ2-7	CASSYWREGYEQYF	TGTGCCAGCAGTTACTGGCGGGAGGGCTACGAGCAGTACTTC
TRBV6-1	-	TRBD2	TRBJ2-1	CGTRGGINEQFF	TGTGGGACACGGGGGGGTATAAATGAGCAGTTCTTC
TRBV4-3	-	TRBD2	TRBJ2-1	CASSQEGSASGDQFF	TGCGCCAGCAGCCAAGAAGGGTCCGCTAGCGGGGATCAGTTCTTC
TRBV19	-	TRBD1	TRBJ1-5	CASSFKDRGSNQPQHF	TGTGCCAGTAGTTTCAAGGACAGGGGTAGCAATCAGCCCCAGCATTTT
TRBV6-6	-	-	TRBJ1-1	CASRPPGTMTTEAFF	TGTGCCAGCAGACCGCCGGGGACTATGACCACTGAAGCTTTCTTT
TRBV6-5	-	TRBD2	TRBJ2-4	CASSLAGGPGGVQYF	TGTGCCAGCAGTTTAGCGGGGGGACCAGGGGGGGTTCAGTACTTC
TRBV30	once	-	TRBJ2-3	CAWSRGLSSTDTQYF	TGTGCCTGGAGTAGGGGGTTATCTAGCACAGATACGCAGTATTTT
TRBV7-6	-	TRBD2	TRBJ2-3	CASSSGGAGGTDTQYF	TGTGCCAGCAGCTCAGGTGGAGCGGGGGGCACAGATACGCAGTATTTT
TRBV19	-	-	TRBJ1-2	CASSISREGSYGYTF	TGTGCCAGTAGTATATCGCGGGAAGGGAGCTATGGCTACACCTTC
TRBV30	-	-	TRBJ2-4	CAWKQGVDIQYF	TGTGCCTGGAAACAGGGTGTCGACATTCAGTACTTC